These T cell receptor beta chains were read from a single sample in a study of blood T cell repertoires in COVID-19. The protocol was immunoSEQ multiplex PCR, while the TCRdb copy is restricted to in-frame clones and leaves out a portion. Of more than 200,000 clones in the sample, about nine tenths were seen once. Sequenced sample: PBMCs or T cells enriched from blood (not recorded which). All receptors derive from a woman younger than 45 with acute COVID-19. Both conserved end residues are part of each CDR3. Fields, in order: V gene, J gene, clone size, D gene, CDR3 DNA, CDR3 protein. D genes are given only for firm matches. Clone sizes are given selectively: once, few, many, or a class where the clone is expanded.

V: TRBV25-1; J: TRBJ1-4; size: -; D: TRBD1; DNA: TGTGCCAGCAGTGTAGGGACAGCCAAAAATGAAAAACTGTTTTTT; CDR3: CASSVGTAKNEKLFF
V: TRBV7-2; J: TRBJ2-1; size: once; D: TRBD1; DNA: TGTGCCAGCAGCCCCAGGGGGAGCTCCTACAATGAGCAGTTCTTC; CDR3: CASSPRGSSYNEQFF
V: TRBV7-8; J: TRBJ2-3; size: -; D: TRBD2; DNA: TGTGCCAGCAGCTTAGCGCGGGAGGCGAAAGATACGCAGTATTTT; CDR3: CASSLAREAKDTQYF
V: TRBV9; J: TRBJ1-2; size: -; D: -; DNA: TGTGCCAGCAGCGTAGCCCCAGCGGGAGACTATGGCTACACCTTC; CDR3: CASSVAPAGDYGYTF
V: TRBV11-2; J: TRBJ2-7; size: -; D: TRBD1; DNA: TGTGCCAGCAGCTTAGAGGGGACAGGGTCCTACGAGCAGTACTTC; CDR3: CASSLEGTGSYEQYF
V: TRBV29-1; J: TRBJ2-3; size: -; D: TRBD2; DNA: TGCAGCGTTTGGGATCCGAGCGGGAGAGGAACAGATACGCAGTATTTT; CDR3: CSVWDPSGRGTDTQYF
V: TRBV2; J: TRBJ1-1; size: -; D: -; DNA: TGTGCCAGCAGTGAAGCGCGGGGGTTTGGCCTGGCCATGAACACTGAAGCTTTCTTT; CDR3: CASSEARGFGLAMNTEAFF
V: TRBV12-3/TRBV12-4; J: TRBJ1-2; size: -; D: -; DNA: TGTGCCAGCAGTCGGGACACGAGGGGTGGCTACACCTTC; CDR3: CASSRDTRGGYTF
V: TRBV11-2; J: TRBJ2-3; size: -; D: TRBD2; DNA: TGTGCCAGCAGCTTAGAAGGGCTACTAGCGGGAGGGCTTCCCACAGATACGCAGTATTTT; CDR3: CASSLEGLLAGGLPTDTQYF
V: TRBV6-5; J: TRBJ1-1; size: -; D: -; DNA: TGTGCCAGCAGGAGGACAGCGAACACTGAAGCTTTCTTT; CDR3: CASRRTANTEAFF
V: TRBV7-3; J: TRBJ2-1; size: -; D: -; DNA: TGTGCCAGCAGCTTAAGTCACACGACTTACAATGAGCAGTTCTTC; CDR3: CASSLSHTTYNEQFF